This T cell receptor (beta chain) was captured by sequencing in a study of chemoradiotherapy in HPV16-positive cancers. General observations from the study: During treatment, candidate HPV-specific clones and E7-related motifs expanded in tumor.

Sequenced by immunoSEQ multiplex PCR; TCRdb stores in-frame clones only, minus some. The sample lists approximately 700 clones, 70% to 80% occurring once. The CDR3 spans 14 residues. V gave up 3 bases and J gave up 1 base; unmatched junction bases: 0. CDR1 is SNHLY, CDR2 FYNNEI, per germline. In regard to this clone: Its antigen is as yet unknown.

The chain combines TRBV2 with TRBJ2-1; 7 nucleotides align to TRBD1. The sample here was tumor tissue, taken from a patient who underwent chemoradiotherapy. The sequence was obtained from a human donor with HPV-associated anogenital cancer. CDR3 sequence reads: CASSDRGSYNEQFF. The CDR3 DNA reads TGTGCCAGCAGTGACAGGGGGTCCTACAATGAGCAGTTCTTC.